The 7 T cell receptor beta chains given below trace back to one sample, sequenced in a study of blood T cell repertoires in COVID-19. Generated by immunoSEQ multiplex PCR, the TCRdb table keeps only in-frame clones and is missing some. The table shows approximately 150,000 clones, with over 80% occurring only once. What was sequenced was peripheral blood. The receptors derive from a man aged 50 or older who had recovered from COVID-19.

The rearrangement links TRBV18 to TRBJ1-2; 12 bases map to TRBD1. The length of the CDR3 is 16 residues. Trimming removed 0 bases from V and 4 bases from J; junction bases left unmatched: 3. Germline V gene data show CDR1 as KGHSH and CDR2 as LQKENI. The CDR3 region is CASSPPGQGAVYGYTF. CDR3 nucleotides: TGTGCCAGCTCACCACCGGGACAGGGGGCAGTCTATGGCTACACCTTC.

The V gene is TRBV4-3, the J gene TRBJ2-7; 8 bases agree with TRBD1. Unmatched junction bases numbered 9, after V lost 3 bases and J lost 5 bases. The CDR3 has 15 residues. The germline V gene encodes CDR1 LGHNA and CDR2 YSLEER. CDR3 protein: CASSQTGAPVDEQYF. The CDR3 DNA reads TGCGCCAGCAGCCAGACAGGGGCCCCCGTGGACGAGCAGTACTTC.

The chain links TRBV5-4 to TRBJ2-6; D not certain. V shed 5 bases and J shed 0 bases, with 12 bases lying between them. The CDR3 length is 16 residues. The germline gives CDR1 SGHNT, CDR2 YYREEE (reference sequence). The CDR3 nucleotides read TGTGCCAGCAGTAGTGGCGGCGACTCTGGGGCCAACGTCCTGACTTTC. Protein product: CASSSGGDSGANVLTF.

The chain recombines TRBV5-6 with TRBJ2-1; 9 positions match TRBD1. Germline values: CDR1 SGHDT, CDR2 YYEEEE. V dropped 4 bases and J dropped 6; count of bases not matched to a gene: 11. CDR3 length: 16 residues. CDR3 bases: TGTGCCAGCAGCCAACGGACAGGGGTATCTCGCAATGAGCAGTTCTTC. Encoded protein: CASSQRTGVSRNEQFF.

This clone was counted between two and nine times. The CDR3 loop is CASSYQDRAGELFF. CDR3 nucleotides: TGTGCCAGCAGCTACCAAGACAGGGCCGGGGAGCTGTTTTTT. V gene TRBV5-5 combines with J gene TRBJ2-2, with 7 bases aligning to TRBD1. The CDR3 runs 14 residues. V dropped 3 bases and J dropped 6; count of bases not matched to a gene: 5. Germline CDR1 is SGHKS and CDR2 is YYEKEE (reference sequence).

This sequence joins TRBV5-1 and TRBJ1-1; 7 bases agree with TRBD1. Germline V gene data show CDR1 as SGHRS and CDR2 as YFSETQ. The CDR3 has 16 residues. V was clipped by 4 bases and J by 1 base; unmatched bases: 10. The CDR3 coding sequence is TGCGCCAGCAGCCGAGAACCGGGACAGACGAACACTGAAGCTTTCTTT. It translates to CASSREPGQTNTEAFF.

The chain is built from TRBV14 and TRBJ2-5; D possibly corresponds to TRBD2 (6 bases). The V end lost 1 base, the J end lost 2 bases, and 11 bases lay between the germline ends. The CDR3 has 15 amino acids. CDR1 is SGHDN and CDR2 is FVKESK in the germline V gene. The CDR3 nucleotides read TGTGCCAGCAGCCAAGCACTAGGGAGGCAAGAGACCCAGTACTTC. Protein sequence: CASSQALGRQETQYF.